Each of the 10 T cell receptor beta chains below was sequenced from the same sample in a study of radiation and T cells in renal cell carcinoma. Stated time point: blood 2 weeks post-SBRT. Regarding treatment: 15 Gy SBRT to primary tumor, nephrectomy 4 weeks later. The protocol was immunoSEQ multiplex PCR, while the TCRdb copy is restricted to in-frame clones and leaves out a portion. The sample holds roughly 120,000 clones, approximately 75% seen once. This specimen consisted of blood, obtained from a patient whose treatment included radiotherapy and nephrectomy. The receptors were gathered from a woman aged 60-75 years with renal cell carcinoma.

CDR3 residues: CASSAGTGGHEQFF. In DNA, the CDR3 is TGCGCCAGCAGTGCCGGGACAGGGGGCCATGAGCAGTTCTTC. The V and J genes are TRBV5-1 and TRBJ2-1; 12 nucleotides line up with TRBD1. CDR1 is SGHRS and CDR2 is YFSETQ in the germline V gene. The ends lost 5 bases at V and 8 bases at J; junction bases unmatched: 5. The CDR3 covers 14 residues.

CDR3 amino acids: CASSESWTGYSNQPQHF. The CDR3 nucleotides are TGTGCCAGCAGTGAATCTTGGACAGGATATAGCAATCAGCCCCAGCATTTT. The chain uses TRBV6-1 and TRBJ1-5; TRBD1 aligns across 7 bases. Germline CDR1 reads MNHNS; CDR2 reads SASEGT. This CDR3 has 17 residues. After removal of 2 bases from V and 0 bases from J, the junction contained 7 bases not matched to a gene.

The DNA of the CDR3 is TGCGCCAGCAGTGAGTCGAATAGGGCGCGAGAGCAGTACTTC. It specifies CASSESNRAREQYF. This chain connects TRBV10-2 to TRBJ2-7; D is unclear. V was trimmed by 0 bases and J by 7 bases, leaving 13 bases between them. This CDR3 has 14 residues. Germline V gives CDR1 WSHSY, CDR2 SAAADI.

This clone was detected only a few times. The J gene is TRBJ1-1, the V gene TRBV2, with D uncertain. V lost 1 base, J lost 10 bases, and 10 bases lay in between. Germline V lookup: CDR1 SNHLY, CDR2 FYNNEI. The CDR3 consists of 12 residues. CDR3 nucleotides: TGTGCCAGCAGTGAAGGGGCATGGCGAGCTTTCTTT. Translated: CASSEGAWRAFF.

This clone was recorded once. V gene TRBV11-2 combines with J gene TRBJ2-7; tentatively, D is TRBD1 (6 bases). Trimming took off 4 bases at V and 4 bases at J, with 17 bases between the two ends. CDR1 SGHAT and CDR2 FQNNGV come from the germline V gene. The CDR3 is made up of 15 amino acids. This CDR3 is CASSSRGIRGYEQYF. CDR3 DNA: TGTGCCAGCAGCTCGCGCGGTATCAGGGGTTACGAGCAGTACTTC.

This clone was picked up one time. The chain has TRBV10-3 and TRBJ2-2; D tentatively reads TRBD1 or TRBD2 (6 bases each). Germline V lookup: CDR1 ENHRY, CDR2 SYGVKD. CDR3 length: 14 amino acids. The V end was cut by 10 bases, the J end by 5 bases, with 17 bases between. CDR3 residues: CATGGRGQTGELFF. The CDR3 DNA sequence: TGTGCCACCGGGGGCCGGGGGCAGACCGGGGAGCTGTTTTTT.

The V call is TRBV30, the J call TRBJ1-2, with a weak D call TRBD1 (6 bases). This CDR3 has 14 residues. Per the germline V gene, CDR1 is GTSNPN and CDR2 is SVGIG (reference sequence). Deletions cut 0 bases from V and 8 bases from J, with 16 bases between. The CDR3 nucleotides read TGTGCCTGGAGTGTATTGTCAGGGGTGGAAGGCTACACCTTC. It translates to CAWSVLSGVEGYTF.

This clone showed up just once. The chain couples TRBV5-6 to TRBJ2-2, with D perhaps TRBD1 (6 bases). Trimming pared 4 bases from V and 4 bases from J, leaving 17 bases between. The CDR3 runs to 16 residues. Germline V CDR1 and CDR2: SGHDT, YYEEEE. The CDR3 reads CASSASGDLGTGELFF. As DNA, the CDR3 is TGTGCCAGCAGCGCATCAGGGGATTTAGGCACCGGGGAGCTGTTTTTT.

CDR3 protein: CASSAHSNYGYTF. CDR3 DNA sequence: TGTGCCAGCAGCGCCCATTCGAACTATGGCTACACCTTC. V is TRBV7-2 and J is TRBJ1-2; no clear D. CDR3 length equals 13 residues. The germline V gene has CDR1 SGHTA and CDR2 FQGNSA. The ends were cut back, 5 bases at V and 2 bases at J, with 9 bases in the middle.

This clone was observed a few times. The chain uses TRBV19 and TRBJ1-1; maybe TRBD1 (6 bases). Trimming left V 7 bases short and J 4 bases short, with 19 bases between. This CDR3 spans 15 amino acids. Germline lookup yields CDR1 LNHDA and CDR2 SQIVND (reference sequence). In DNA, the CDR3 is TGTGCCAGTACCCTCCAAGCAGGGGAGGGCACTGAAGCTTTCTTT. Its protein is CASTLQAGEGTEAFF.